Presented here are 25 T cell receptor beta chains from one specimen sequenced in a study of untreated major depressive disorder. Findings and caveats of the study: Depressed patients' CD4+ T cells carried increased TRBV05-01 (Vbeta 5.1) usage versus control CD4+ T cells.

Sequenced by immunoSEQ multiplex PCR; TCRdb stores in-frame clones only, minus some. There are around 23,000 clones in the sample; around 90% occur only once, and 0.7% to 0.85% lies in the top ten. For these TCRs, the target antigens are not known. The sequenced sample consisted of CD4+ T cells from PBMCs. The receptors were sampled from a woman in her 30s with major depressive disorder.

The rearrangement uses TRBV5-4 and TRBJ1-1, with a tentative D call TRBD1 (5 bases). Trimming pared 3 bases from V and 1 base from J, leaving 10 bases between. Germline V gives CDR1 SGHNT, CDR2 YYREEE (reference sequence). The CDR3 spans 14 residues. CDR3 residues: CASSWAGRNTEAFF. CDR3 nucleotide sequence: TGTGCCAGCAGCTGGGCAGGGAGGAACACTGAAGCTTTCTTT.

This chain connects TRBV18 to TRBJ2-2; D might be TRBD1 (5 bases). V lost 2 bases and J 6 bases, leaving 7 bases between the germline ends. This CDR3 contains 13 residues. Germline V gene sequence: CDR1 KGHSH, CDR2 LQKENI. The CDR3 coding sequence is TGTGCCAGCTCACCAGCAGGGCCCGGGGAGCTGTTTTTT. This gives the protein CASSPAGPGELFF.

The genes are TRBV7-2 and TRBJ2-1; D may be TRBD1 or TRBD2 (5 bases each). Trimming took off 5 bases at V and 7 bases at J, with 24 bases between the two ends. The germline V gene encodes CDR1 SGHTA and CDR2 FQGNSA. The CDR3 has 17 amino acids. CDR3 residues: CASSRPLRGPFRNEQFF. The CDR3 bases are TGTGCCAGCAGCCGACCGTTGAGGGGTCCCTTTAGAAATGAGCAGTTCTTC.

V is TRBV4-3 and J is TRBJ2-1, with 8 bases matching TRBD2. The CDR3 sequence is 17 residues long. CDR1 is LGHNA and CDR2 is YSLEER in the germline V gene. V dropped 4 bases and J dropped 3; count of bases not matched to a gene: 11. CDR3 DNA sequence: TGCGCCAGCAGCCGCCTCTTAAGCGGGAGCTACTACAATGAGCAGTTCTTC. It specifies CASSRLLSGSYYNEQFF.

The genes are TRBV6-5 and TRBJ1-3, with D unclear. CDR1 and CDR2 (germline): MNHEY, SVGAGI. CDR3 size: 16 residues. Trimming cost V 2 bases and J 2 bases, with 13 bases left between them. CDR3 nucleotides: TGTGCCAGCAGTTACGGAACATACCTGACTGGAAACACCATATATTTT. Translating gives CASSYGTYLTGNTIYF.

V is TRBV15 and J is TRBJ1-5; possible D gene TRBD1, 5 bases. V was trimmed by 0 bases and J by 2 bases, leaving 14 bases between them. The CDR3 runs 17 residues. Germline loops: CDR1 LNHNV, CDR2 YYDKDF (reference sequence). For the CDR3, the DNA is TGTGCCACCAGCAGAGATCGTATCGGGGCTCGCAATCAGCCCCAGCATTTT. Translating it yields CATSRDRIGARNQPQHF.

The CDR3 DNA reads TGTGCCAGCAGCCAAGTTACAGGGAGTGGTAATGAAAAACTGTTTTTT. It encodes CASSQVTGSGNEKLFF. V and J are TRBV4-2 and TRBJ1-4; maybe TRBD1 (6 bases). The V end lost 1 base, the J end lost 4 bases, and 13 bases lay between the germline ends. The CDR3 runs to 16 residues. Germline V gene data show CDR1 as LGHNA and CDR2 as YNFKEQ.

The chain employs TRBV2 and TRBJ2-3; TRBD2 matches at 7 bases. The V gene's germline CDR1 is SNHLY and CDR2 FYNNEI. The CDR3 sequence is 13 residues long. The junction had 4 bases not matched to a gene; V was cut back by 4 bases and J by 6 bases. CDR3 sequence (DNA): TGTGCCAGCAGTGTCCGGGGGGATGATACGCAGTATTTT. As protein: CASSVRGDDTQYF.

The gene calls are TRBV4-3 and TRBJ1-3, with TRBD1 as a possible D gene (6 bases). CDR3 length: 15 amino acids. The germline CDR1 and CDR2 sequences are LGHNA and YSLEER. V lost 1 base to trimming and J lost 3 bases, with 10 bases between them. The CDR3 region is CASSQVGGGGNTIYF. The CDR3 region has the DNA TGCGCCAGCAGCCAAGTAGGAGGGGGTGGAAACACCATATATTTT.

The chain is built from TRBV5-1 and TRBJ2-1; D not resolved. CDR1 is SGHRS, CDR2 YFSETQ, per germline. The CDR3 spans 13 residues. V lost 4 bases and J lost 0, with 5 bases in between. The DNA of the CDR3 is TGCGCCAGCAGCGGGCGCTCCTACAATGAGCAGTTCTTC. Translating gives CASSGRSYNEQFF.

This sequence joins TRBV19 and TRBJ1-5, with D perhaps matching TRBD1 (6 bases). The V gene's germline CDR1 is LNHDA and CDR2 SQIVND (reference sequence). The CDR3 sequence is 15 residues long. V shed 7 bases and J shed 5 bases, with 18 bases lying between them. The CDR3 region has the DNA TGTGCCAGTAAGGAACCGACAGGTAGTTATCAGCCCCAGCATTTT. Translated: CASKEPTGSYQPQHF.

The chain couples TRBV4-2 to TRBJ2-2, with D possibly matching TRBD2 (6 bases). Trimming left V 0 bases short and J 4 bases short, with 9 bases between. The CDR3 extends over 15 amino acids. The germline CDR1 and CDR2 sequences are LGHNA and YNFKEQ. CDR3 in DNA: TGTGCCAGCAGCCAAGATCGAGCGGGCACCGGGGAGCTGTTTTTT. Translating gives CASSQDRAGTGELFF.

This chain links TRBV27 with TRBJ2-1; 7 bases align to TRBD1. Germline CDR1 and CDR2: MNHEY and SMNVEV (reference sequence). The CDR3 extends over 18 amino acids. J gave up 4 bases and V 2 bases, and 14 bases lay outside the gene matches. The CDR3 region is CASSLRGPPGLLYNEQFF. DNA of the CDR3: TGTGCCAGCAGTTTAAGGGGGCCCCCAGGGCTGCTATACAATGAGCAGTTCTTC.

The rearrangement uses TRBV11-2 and TRBJ2-1, with 10 bases fitting TRBD2. Germline CDR1 and CDR2: SGHAT and FQNNGV. The junction had 2 bases not matched to a gene; V was cut back by 8 bases and J by 7 bases. The CDR3 has 12 amino acids. DNA of the CDR3: TGTGCCAGCGGTAGCGGGAGGAATGAGCAGTTCTTC. This translates into CASGSGRNEQFF.

V and J are TRBV5-1 and TRBJ2-2; 7 nucleotides line up with TRBD2. With V trimmed by 2 bases and J by 3 bases, 7 bases remained unmatched. The CDR3 has 16 amino acids. Germline V lookup: CDR1 SGHRS, CDR2 YFSETQ. The CDR3 bases are TGCGCCAGCAGCTTTATCGGGGGGTCTGACACCGGGGAGCTGTTTTTT. As protein: CASSFIGGSDTGELFF.

The gene calls are TRBV7-6 and TRBJ1-1; 9 bases agree with TRBD1. Germline V gives CDR1 SGHVS, CDR2 FNYEAQ. CDR3 length: 16 residues. V lost 6 bases and J lost 5; bases outside the gene matches: 13. CDR3 region: CASRSTGTGYDTEAFF. The CDR3 DNA is TGTGCCAGCAGATCCACCGGGACAGGGTATGATACTGAAGCTTTCTTT.

This clone is a singleton in its sample. This chain connects TRBV5-3 to TRBJ1-5; D gene uncertain. TRBV5-3 is designated an ORF whose function remains uncertain. Trimming cost V 4 bases and J 6 bases, with 20 bases left between them. This CDR3 has 16 residues. CDR3 coding DNA: TGTGCCAGAAGCCGCCCGGTACCGGGTCTGCGTCAGCCCCAGCATTTT. It specifies CARSRPVPGLRQPQHF.

CDR3 protein: CASKDPGGRETQYF. Here the CDR3 DNA reads TGCGCCAGCAAGGACCCAGGAGGGCGGGAGACCCAGTACTTC. This chain links TRBV5-1 with TRBJ2-5, with D maybe TRBD2 (6 bases). From germline, CDR1 is SGHRS and CDR2 YFSETQ. This CDR3 comprises 14 residues. V lost 6 bases to trimming and J lost 5 bases, with 17 bases between them.

The chain recombines TRBV23-1 with TRBJ2-5; weak D call: TRBD1 (5 bases). TRBV23-1 is flagged as an ORF with uncertain function. V lost 0 bases and J 2 bases, leaving 10 bases between the germline ends. The CDR3 has 15 residues. CDR3: CASSQSPGPQETQYF. CDR3 sequence (DNA): TGCGCCAGCAGTCAATCGCCAGGGCCTCAAGAGACCCAGTACTTC.

The chain recombines TRBV28 with TRBJ2-7; TRBD1 might be the D (5 bases). The germline V gene has CDR1 MDHEN and CDR2 SYDVKM. CDR3 length: 15 residues. Trimming stripped 3 bases from V and 2 bases from J, with 14 bases between. The CDR3 reads CASSLGQGSPYEQYF. Written as DNA, the CDR3 is TGTGCCAGCAGTTTGGGGCAGGGTAGTCCCTACGAGCAGTACTTC.

The chain couples TRBV7-2 to TRBJ1-5, with 7 bases matching TRBD1. Unmatched junction bases numbered 10, after V lost 5 bases and J lost 0 bases. This CDR3 contains 17 residues. The germline V gene encodes CDR1 SGHTA and CDR2 FQGNSA. The CDR3 sequence is CASSIRTGTYSNQPQHF. CDR3 DNA: TGTGCCAGCAGCATAAGGACAGGAACATATAGCAATCAGCCCCAGCATTTT.

This chain joins TRBV7-3 and TRBJ2-6, with D unresolved. CDR3 length equals 15 residues. From germline, CDR1 is SGHTA and CDR2 FQGTGA. Trimming took 4 bases from V and 0 from J, leaving 7 bases between them. Here the CDR3 reads CASSSLSSGANVLTF. The CDR3 bases are TGTGCCAGCAGCTCCCTATCCTCTGGGGCCAACGTCCTGACTTTC.

V is TRBV19 and J is TRBJ1-4; D is uncertain. Germline V gene data show CDR1 as LNHDA and CDR2 as SQIVND (reference sequence). The CDR3 extends over 17 amino acids. Trimming left V 5 bases short and J 8 bases short, with 24 bases between. The CDR3 region is CASSVYPPGPNREKLFF. In DNA form, the CDR3 reads TGTGCCAGTAGTGTCTACCCCCCGGGCCCCAATCGGGAAAAACTGTTTTTT.

The rearrangement uses TRBV7-2 and TRBJ1-2; D unresolved. V was clipped by 6 bases and J by 0 bases, with 8 bases between them. This CDR3 has 13 residues. Germline V gene lookup returns CDR1 SGHTA and CDR2 FQGNSA. Written as DNA, the CDR3 is TGTGCCAGCAGAGGTCCAGCTAACTATGGCTACACCTTC. Its translation: CASRGPANYGYTF.

This chain connects TRBV18 to TRBJ1-2, with 7 positions matching TRBD1. Germline trimming cut 3 bases from V and 6 bases from J; bases unmatched to any gene: 10. Germline values: CDR1 KGHSH, CDR2 LQKENI. The CDR3 extends over 15 amino acids. The CDR3 is CASSPHRGAGDGYTF. DNA for the CDR3: TGTGCCAGCTCACCTCACAGGGGCGCAGGGGATGGCTACACCTTC.